Presented here are 14 T cell receptor beta chains from one specimen sequenced in a study of blood T cell repertoires in COVID-19. Generated by immunoSEQ multiplex PCR, the TCRdb table keeps only in-frame clones and is missing some. The sample shows roughly 160,000 clones, around four fifths of them seen only once. The sequenced sample was PBMCs or T cells enriched from blood (not recorded which). Every receptor here comes from a woman in her sixties who had recovered from COVID-19.

The chain links TRBV3-1 (or the pseudogene TRBV3-2) to TRBJ2-5; 14 bases agree with TRBD2. Germline CDR1 reads LGHDT; CDR2 reads YNNKEL (reference sequence). The CDR3 is made up of 17 amino acids. V shed 4 bases and J 5 bases; nucleotides not matched to a gene: 9. The CDR3: CASSPWTSGGSWETQYF. For the CDR3, the DNA is TGTGCCAGCAGCCCCTGGACTAGCGGGGGGAGCTGGGAGACCCAGTACTTC.

The rearrangement links TRBV5-5 to TRBJ2-5; D gene unclear. Trimming pared 4 bases from V and 5 bases from J, leaving 12 bases between. Germline CDR1 is SGHKS and CDR2 is YYEKEE (reference sequence). The CDR3 extends over 13 amino acids. The CDR3 DNA sequence: TGTGCCAGCAGCCATCCTTTGGAGGAGACCCAGTACTTC. Translated, it gives CASSHPLEETQYF.

The V and J genes are TRBV5-1 and TRBJ2-7; D may be TRBD1 (6 bases). V shed 1 base and J shed 4 bases, with 12 bases lying between them. The CDR3 extends over 14 amino acids. Per germline, CDR1 SGHRS and CDR2 YFSETQ. The CDR3 bases are TGCGCCAGCAGCTTGCCCGGGACAAGTTACGAGCAGTACTTC. Protein product: CASSLPGTSYEQYF.

The rearrangement links TRBV7-3 to TRBJ2-5, with 9 bases that match TRBD1. In germline, CDR1 is SGHTA, CDR2 FQGTGA. CDR3 size: 13 residues. With V trimmed by 3 bases and J by 5 bases, 1 base remained unmatched. CDR3 in DNA: TGTGCCAGCAGCTTTGACAGGGGGGAGACCCAGTACTTC. This encodes CASSFDRGETQYF.

The J gene is TRBJ2-7, the V gene TRBV21-1; the D segment call TRBD2 is taken from the table without a DNA check. TRBV21-1 is annotated as a pseudogene. The CDR3 runs to 16 residues. The CDR3 sequence is CARSGESSGSPYEQYF. The CDR3 bases are TGTGCCAGATCAGGGGAGAGTAGCGGGAGCCCTTACGAGCAGTACTTC.

The rearrangement joins TRBV3-1 (or the pseudogene TRBV3-2) to TRBJ2-7; D remains ambiguous. The V gene lost 0 bases and the J gene lost 2 bases, with 5 bases spanning the gap. This CDR3 comprises 13 residues. The germline V gene has CDR1 LGHDT and CDR2 YNNKEL (reference sequence). CDR3 DNA: TGTGCCAGCAGCCAAGATCTTACCTACGAGCAGTACTTC. It translates to CASSQDLTYEQYF.

CDR3 amino acids: CASSRPGQGTQSYEQYF. CDR3 DNA: TGTGCCAGCAGTCGTCCGGGACAGGGGACTCAATCCTACGAGCAGTACTTC. The rearrangement uses TRBV2 and TRBJ2-7, with 10 bases lining up with TRBD1. CDR1 and CDR2 from the germline V gene are SNHLY and FYNNEI. J lost 1 base, V lost 5 bases, and 11 bases had no gene match. The CDR3 sequence is 17 residues long.

This rearrangement joins TRBV5-1 to TRBJ2-5; 13 positions agree with TRBD2. The CDR3 covers 18 residues. Germline-derived CDR1 and CDR2 are SGHRS and YFSETQ. V lost 4 bases to trimming and J lost 0 bases; unmatched junction nucleotides: 9. CDR3 in amino acids: CASSAGLAGDPYQETQYF. Written as DNA, the CDR3 is TGCGCCAGCAGCGCCGGACTAGCGGGAGATCCGTACCAAGAGACCCAGTACTTC.

The genes are TRBV27 and TRBJ2-7; 11 positions match TRBD2. Germline loops: CDR1 MNHEY, CDR2 SMNVEV (reference sequence). The junction had 7 bases not matched to a gene; V was cut back by 5 bases and J by 4 bases. CDR3 length: 15 residues. CDR3 nucleotide sequence: TGTGCCAGCAGTCTTAGCGGGGGGGCAAGGTACGAGCAGTACTTC. It encodes CASSLSGGARYEQYF.

The V and J genes are TRBV5-1 and TRBJ1-6; maybe TRBD1 (5 bases). Trimming pared 4 bases from V and 5 bases from J, leaving 16 bases between. Germline assignment: CDR1 SGHRS and CDR2 YFSETQ. The CDR3 has 16 residues. This CDR3 is CASSPGVQLDNSPLHF. CDR3 DNA sequence: TGCGCCAGCAGCCCGGGGGTTCAGTTAGATAATTCACCCCTCCACTTT.

The genes are TRBV3-1 (or the pseudogene TRBV3-2) and TRBJ1-1; D not resolved. The V and J ends lost 1 base and 2 bases respectively, with 11 bases between them. Germline V gives CDR1 LGHDT, CDR2 YNNKEL (reference sequence). The CDR3 extends over 15 amino acids. CDR3: CASSQVLGDNTEAFF. The CDR3 DNA reads as TGTGCCAGCAGCCAAGTATTAGGAGATAACACTGAAGCTTTCTTT.

In the case of this clone: Other nucleotide sequences from this sample produce the same CDR3. The chain combines TRBV18 with TRBJ2-5, with D uncertain. CDR3 length: 13 residues. Deletions cut 3 bases from V and 2 bases from J, with 7 bases between. CDR1 is KGHSH, CDR2 LQKENI, per germline. The CDR3 DNA follows: TGTGCCAGCTCACCGCGCAGGCAAGAGACCCAGTACTTC. This translates into CASSPRRQETQYF.

The rearrangement links TRBV28 to TRBJ2-7; 8 nucleotides align to TRBD1. The CDR3 runs to 15 residues. CDR1 and CDR2 (germline): MDHEN, SYDVKM. Trimming cost V 1 base and J 3 bases; bases outside gene matches: 5. The CDR3 DNA sequence: TGTGCCAGCAGTTTATTCGCAGGGGGCATCTACGAGCAGTACTTC. This translates into CASSLFAGGIYEQYF.

J is TRBJ2-7 and V is TRBV3-1 (or the pseudogene TRBV3-2), with D perhaps TRBD1 (6 bases). The CDR3 loop spans 15 amino acids. V was pared by 1 base and J by 9 bases, with 19 bases between. CDR1 LGHDT and CDR2 YNNKEL come from the germline V gene (reference sequence). The CDR3 DNA follows: TGTGCCAGCAGCCAAGGCGTCTCCAGGGGTGTGGTGCAGTACTTC. Residues: CASSQGVSRGVVQYF.